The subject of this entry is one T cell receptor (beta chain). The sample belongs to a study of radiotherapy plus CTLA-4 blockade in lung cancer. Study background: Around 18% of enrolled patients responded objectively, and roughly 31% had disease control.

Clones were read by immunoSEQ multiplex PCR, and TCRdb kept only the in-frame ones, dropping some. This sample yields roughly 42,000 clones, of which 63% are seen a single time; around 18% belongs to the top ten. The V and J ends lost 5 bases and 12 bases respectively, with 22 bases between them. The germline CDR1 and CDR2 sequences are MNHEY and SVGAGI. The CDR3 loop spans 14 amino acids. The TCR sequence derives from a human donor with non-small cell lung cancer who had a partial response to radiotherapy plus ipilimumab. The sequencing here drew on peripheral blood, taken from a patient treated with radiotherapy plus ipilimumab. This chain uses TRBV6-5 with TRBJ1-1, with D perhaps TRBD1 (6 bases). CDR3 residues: CASSQGAGGQKSFF. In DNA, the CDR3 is TGTGCCAGCAGTCAGGGAGCTGGGGGACAAAAATCTTTCTTT.